The 18 T cell receptor beta chains in this list originate from one sample, sequenced in a study of cytotoxic CD8 clonotypes in ibrutinib-treated CLL. The protocol was immunoSEQ multiplex PCR, while the TCRdb copy is restricted to in-frame clones and leaves out a portion. This sample yields approximately 100,000 clones, of which approximately 80% are seen a single time; under 30% belongs to the top ten. Here the sequenced sample was PBMCs, taken after 24 months of ibrutinib treatment. These receptors originate from a human donor with chronic lymphocytic leukemia.

This sequence joins TRBV7-8 and TRBJ2-5; TRBD2 might be the D (7 bases). V was clipped by 4 bases and J by 5 bases, with 14 bases between them. The germline V gene has CDR1 SGHVS and CDR2 FQNEAQ. The CDR3 is made up of 14 amino acids. The CDR3: CASSSPRGAETQYF. The CDR3 DNA follows: TGTGCCAGCAGCTCCCCCCGGGGGGCGGAGACCCAGTACTTC.

This sequence joins TRBV7-6 and TRBJ1-3; D not certain. V was pared by 0 bases and J by 1 base, with 4 bases between. This CDR3 region has 14 residues. Germline CDR1 reads SGHVS; CDR2 reads FNYEAQ. The DNA for the CDR3 is TGTGCCAGCAGCTTAGCGGGTTCTGGAAACACCATATATTTT. Translation gives CASSLAGSGNTIYF.

This clone was observed a single time. This chain joins TRBV28 and TRBJ1-1; no firm D call. The V gene lost 2 bases and the J gene lost 4 bases, with 8 bases spanning the gap. CDR3 length: 13 residues. Germline CDR1 reads MDHEN; CDR2 reads SYDVKM. The CDR3 region has the DNA TGTGCCAGCAGTTTAGGGCGGGGCACTGAAGCTTTCTTT. Amino acids: CASSLGRGTEAFF.

The table lists this clone with many counts. This chain joins TRBV19 and TRBJ1-5; no clear D. Trimming took off 4 bases at V and 0 bases at J, with 4 bases between the two ends. The CDR3 consists of 13 residues. Germline V lookup: CDR1 LNHDA, CDR2 SQIVND (reference sequence). The CDR3 loop is CASSRDSNQPQHF. CDR3 nucleotides: TGTGCCAGTAGTAGGGATAGCAATCAGCCCCAGCATTTT.

The chain combines TRBV7-9 with TRBJ2-7; tentatively, D is TRBD1 or TRBD2 (5 bases each). With 1 base removed from V and 7 bases from J, the gap between germline ends came to 11 bases. The CDR3 totals 13 residues. The V gene's germline CDR1 is SEHNR and CDR2 FQNEAQ (reference sequence). CDR3 sequence: CASSLGGEGEQYF. In DNA, the CDR3 is TGTGCCAGCAGCTTAGGAGGGGAAGGGGAGCAGTACTTC.

The rearrangement joins TRBV2 to TRBJ2-7, with 14 positions matching TRBD2. The CDR3 covers 16 residues. The germline V gene encodes CDR1 SNHLY and CDR2 FYNNEI. V trimming: 4 bases; J trimming: 0 bases; junction bases outside the gene matches: 2. This CDR3 reads CASSVTSGRASYEQYF. CDR3 sequence (DNA): TGTGCCAGCAGTGTGACTAGCGGGAGGGCCTCCTACGAGCAGTACTTC.

The chain has TRBV10-3 and TRBJ2-7; 12 positions match TRBD1. From germline, CDR1 is ENHRY and CDR2 SYGVKD. Germline trimming cut 3 bases from V and 5 bases from J; bases unmatched to any gene: 8. The CDR3 contains 16 residues. CDR3 nucleotide sequence: TGTGCCATCAGTGAAGGGGGACAGGGGGCTAGGCACGAGCAGTACTTC. Translation: CAISEGGQGARHEQYF.

This clone showed up just a few times. This chain uses TRBV27 with TRBJ1-5; 8 bases fit TRBD1. Germline-derived CDR1 and CDR2 are MNHEY and SMNVEV (reference sequence). V lost 6 bases and J lost 6; bases outside the gene matches: 4. This CDR3 has 13 amino acids. The CDR3 sequence is CASRGTGGQPQHF. CDR3 in DNA: TGTGCCAGCAGAGGAACAGGGGGTCAGCCCCAGCATTTT.

The chain has TRBV5-6 and TRBJ1-6, with 9 bases matching TRBD1. In germline, CDR1 is SGHDT, CDR2 YYEEEE. The CDR3 has 14 residues. Unmatched junction bases numbered 7, after V lost 5 bases and J lost 10 bases. The CDR3 coding sequence is TGTGCCAGCAGTTTCGGGACAGGGAACTCACCCCTCCACTTT. Amino acids: CASSFGTGNSPLHF.

The J gene is TRBJ2-3, the V gene TRBV7-3; D is undetermined. Trimming took 5 bases from V and 3 from J, leaving 12 bases between them. The germline gives CDR1 SGHTA, CDR2 FQGTGA. There are 14 residues in the CDR3. The CDR3: CASSLRLKTDTQYF. Written as DNA, the CDR3 is TGTGCCAGCAGCCTCAGGCTGAAGACAGATACGCAGTATTTT.

This chain connects TRBV19 to TRBJ1-1; D is possibly TRBD1 (5 bases). CDR1 is LNHDA, CDR2 SQIVND, per germline (reference sequence). The V gene lost 5 bases and the J gene lost 7 bases, with 17 bases spanning the gap. The CDR3 runs 14 residues. Here the CDR3 reads CASSSHGGGDEAFF. The CDR3 region has the DNA TGTGCCAGTAGTTCTCATGGGGGAGGGGATGAAGCTTTCTTT.

The V gene is TRBV18, the J gene TRBJ2-5, with 14 bases lining up with TRBD2. V gave up 6 bases and J gave up 4 bases; unmatched junction bases: 4. From germline, CDR1 is KGHSH and CDR2 LQKENI. The CDR3 is made up of 15 amino acids. The CDR3 region is CASSSGTSGRETQYF. The CDR3 region has the DNA TGTGCCAGCTCGAGCGGGACTAGCGGGAGAGAGACCCAGTACTTC.

This clone was seen just once. J is TRBJ2-3 and V is TRBV28, with D perhaps matching TRBD2 (5 bases). Germline loops: CDR1 MDHEN, CDR2 SYDVKM. V was trimmed by 5 bases and J by 1 base, leaving 13 bases between them. The CDR3 loop spans 15 amino acids. In nucleotides, the CDR3 is TGTGCCAGCAGTACGGGTGGTAGCGGCACAGATACGCAGTATTTT. Translated: CASSTGGSGTDTQYF.

V gene TRBV18 combines with J gene TRBJ1-5; maybe TRBD1 (6 bases). Germline CDR1 reads KGHSH; CDR2 reads LQKENI. The CDR3 contains 13 residues. The V end lost 5 bases, the J end lost 4 bases, and 9 bases lay between the germline ends. The CDR3 bases are TGTGCCAGCTCAGGACAGTTTAATCAGCCCCAGCATTTT. Amino acid sequence: CASSGQFNQPQHF.

V is TRBV5-1 and J is TRBJ2-3, with TRBD2 matching over 12 bases. Germline V gene lookup returns CDR1 SGHRS and CDR2 YFSETQ. This CDR3 spans 17 amino acids. J gave up 0 bases and V 3 bases, and 5 bases lay outside the gene matches. The CDR3: CASSSRTSGASTDTQYF. The CDR3 DNA reads as TGCGCCAGCAGCTCCCGGACTAGCGGGGCTAGCACAGATACGCAGTATTTT. Supplemented by reference TRBV5-1 and TRBJ2-3, the full variable domain reads KAGVTQTPRYLIKTRGQQVTLSCSPISGHRSVSWYQQTPGQGLQFLFEYFSETQRNKGNFPGRFSGRQFSNSRSEMNVSTLELGDSALYLCASSSRTSGASTDTQYFGPGTRLTVL.

The J gene is TRBJ1-5, the V gene TRBV7-2; D is ambiguous. V lost 2 bases and J lost 5, with 7 bases in between. CDR3 length equals 13 residues. Looked up from germline, CDR1 is SGHTA and CDR2 is FQGNSA. As DNA, the CDR3 is TGTGCCAGCAGCTTATATGCCTATCAGCCCCAGCATTTT. Translating it yields CASSLYAYQPQHF.

This rearrangement joins TRBV27 to TRBJ2-7, with TRBD2 as a possible D gene (5 bases). This CDR3 is 17 amino acids long. Per the germline V gene, CDR1 is MNHEY and CDR2 is SMNVEV (reference sequence). The V and J ends lost 6 bases and 3 bases respectively, with 24 bases between them. This CDR3 reads CASSPLFGLTSLYEQYF. DNA for the CDR3: TGTGCCAGCAGCCCACTCTTCGGACTCACTTCCCTCTACGAGCAGTACTTC.

The V gene is TRBV11-3, the J gene TRBJ2-7, with 11 bases that match TRBD2. This CDR3 is 15 amino acids long. V lost 5 bases and J lost 5; bases outside the gene matches: 8. Germline loops: CDR1 SGHNT, CDR2 YENEEA. The CDR3 region is CASSPTSGSTHEQYF. The CDR3 DNA is TGTGCCAGCAGCCCCACTAGCGGGAGTACCCACGAGCAGTACTTC.